A single sample is the source of the 14 T cell receptor beta chains below, sequenced in a study of shared T cell receptors in the human thymus. The data were produced by immunoSEQ multiplex PCR, yet TCRdb's version contains in-frame clones alone and is incomplete. Altogether 600,000 or so clones are present, about 87% being singletons, with the ten largest covering approximately 0.0097%. This same sample was also part of a study on human thymus T cells.

Sequenced input: thymocytes. The receptors originated from a boy under three years old with a congenital heart defect.

The chain recombines TRBV4-3 with TRBJ2-1; 9 bases fit TRBD2. Trimming cost V 0 bases and J 0 bases; bases outside gene matches: 9. Germline V gene sequence: CDR1 LGHNA, CDR2 YSLEER. This CDR3 has 19 amino acids. The CDR3 DNA is TGCGCCAGCAGCCAAGATATGCGGCGGGAGGGCCCCTCCTACAATGAGCAGTTCTTC. Amino acid sequence: CASSQDMRREGPSYNEQFF.

This chain connects TRBV5-6 to TRBJ1-3; D gene unclear. CDR1 is SGHDT and CDR2 is YYEEEE in the germline V gene. There are 16 residues in the CDR3. Trimming stripped 2 bases from V and 0 bases from J, with 12 bases between. The CDR3 DNA follows: TGTGCCAGCAGCTTCGGGTTGAGGAACTCTGGAAACACCATATATTTT. Amino acids: CASSFGLRNSGNTIYF.

The rearrangement uses TRBV28 and TRBJ1-2, with 7 bases fitting TRBD1. In germline, CDR1 is MDHEN, CDR2 SYDVKM. The trim removed 6 bases at V and 4 bases at J, leaving 11 bases unmatched. This CDR3 has 15 residues. This chain's CDR3 is CASSQGGQLIYGYTF. The CDR3 DNA is TGTGCCAGCAGCCAAGGGGGACAGTTGATCTATGGCTACACCTTC.

CDR3 amino acids: CASRAEERQETQYF. DNA of the CDR3: TGTGCCAGCAGAGCAGAGGAGCGTCAAGAGACCCAGTACTTC. The rearrangement links TRBV28 to TRBJ2-5; D unresolved. V was pared by 6 bases and J by 2 bases, with 13 bases between. The CDR3 has 14 residues. Per the germline V gene, CDR1 is MDHEN and CDR2 is SYDVKM.

This clone was counted once. The rearrangement links TRBV6-6 to TRBJ2-5, with 8 bases matching TRBD2. J gave up 2 bases and V 6 bases, and 5 bases lay outside the gene matches. Germline CDR1 reads MNHNY; CDR2 reads SVGAGI (reference sequence). This CDR3 region has 14 residues. CDR3 in DNA: TGTGCCAGCAGGACGGGGGGGAGGCAAGAGACCCAGTACTTC. Its translation: CASRTGGRQETQYF.

The rearrangement uses TRBV29-1 and TRBJ1-1, with 8 bases that match TRBD1. This CDR3 comprises 15 residues. The germline V gene has CDR1 SQVTM and CDR2 ANQGSEA. Unmatched junction bases numbered 9, after V lost 3 bases and J lost 3 bases. The CDR3 region is CSVDETGTGHTEAFF. The CDR3, as DNA: TGCAGCGTTGATGAAACCGGGACAGGCCACACTGAAGCTTTCTTT.

This clone was recorded a few times. V usage is TRBV11-2 and J usage is TRBJ2-7; D possibly corresponds to TRBD1 (5 bases). CDR3 size: 14 residues. CDR1 and CDR2 (germline): SGHAT, FQNNGV. V lost 1 base and J 5 bases, leaving 12 bases between the germline ends. For the CDR3, the DNA is TGTGCCAGCAGCTTAGTGGTAGGGGCGAACGAGCAGTACTTC. Its protein is CASSLVVGANEQYF.

V usage is TRBV7-8 and J usage is TRBJ2-7; TRBD1 matches at 11 bases. This CDR3 contains 14 residues. Per the germline V gene, CDR1 is SGHVS and CDR2 is FQNEAQ. Trimming cost V 3 bases and J 4 bases; bases outside gene matches: 2. CDR3 nucleotides: TGTGCCAGCAGCTTCGGGACAGGGGGTTACGAGCAGTACTTC. It yields the protein CASSFGTGGYEQYF.

This clone was recorded once. The chain employs TRBV7-2 and TRBJ2-1; 11 bases map to TRBD2. Germline-derived CDR1 and CDR2 are SGHTA and FQGNSA. The CDR3 spans 16 residues. Trimming removed 5 bases from V and 2 bases from J; junction bases left unmatched: 5. The CDR3 loop is CASSTISGRAYNEQFF. The CDR3 DNA reads TGTGCCAGCAGCACGATTAGCGGGAGGGCCTACAATGAGCAGTTCTTC.

This clone was seen a handful of times. This chain uses TRBV10-2 with TRBJ2-3, with D uncertain. The V and J ends lost 4 bases and 0 bases respectively, with 14 bases between them. There are 16 residues in the CDR3. Germline V gene sequence: CDR1 WSHSY, CDR2 SAAADI. As DNA, the CDR3 is TGCGCCAGCAGTGGCCCCCTAGGAGTTAGCACAGATACGCAGTATTTT. Amino acid sequence: CASSGPLGVSTDTQYF.

The chain couples TRBV4-1 to TRBJ2-2; D unclear. V lost 2 bases and J 0 bases, leaving 10 bases between the germline ends. This CDR3 has 16 residues. CDR1 MGHRA and CDR2 YSYEKL come from the germline V gene. CDR3 nucleotides: TGCGCCAGCAGCCAAAGCCCGGTGCCGAACACCGGGGAGCTGTTTTTT. Its protein is CASSQSPVPNTGELFF.

The gene calls are TRBV4-3 and TRBJ2-3; 7 bases fit TRBD1. V lost 0 bases, J lost 2 bases, and 11 bases stayed unmatched. There are 18 residues in the CDR3. The germline CDR1 and CDR2 sequences are LGHNA and YSLEER. The CDR3 is CASSQERGRAPHTDTQYF. The DNA for the CDR3 is TGCGCCAGCAGCCAAGAAAGGGGGCGCGCACCTCACACAGATACGCAGTATTTT.

This chain joins TRBV4-1 and TRBJ2-7; 12 bases agree with TRBD2. CDR1 and CDR2 (germline): MGHRA, YSYEKL. This CDR3 contains 18 residues. Trimming at V came to 4 bases and at J to 3 bases, leaving 13 bases not matched to a gene. Written as DNA, the CDR3 is TGCGCCAGCAGCCCCCAGGAGGCTAGCGGGAGGGGCGGCTACGAGCAGTACTTC. It is translated as CASSPQEASGRGGYEQYF.

In this sample, this clone turned up once. This chain links TRBV27 with TRBJ2-1; 7 positions agree with TRBD1. Germline-derived CDR1 and CDR2 are MNHEY and SMNVEV (reference sequence). This CDR3 comprises 16 residues. The V gene end was trimmed by 6 bases and the J gene end by 0 bases; junction bases not matched to a gene: 8. The CDR3 spells CASRSTGPSSYNEQFF. The DNA for the CDR3 is TGTGCCAGCAGGTCGACAGGGCCGAGCTCCTACAATGAGCAGTTCTTC.